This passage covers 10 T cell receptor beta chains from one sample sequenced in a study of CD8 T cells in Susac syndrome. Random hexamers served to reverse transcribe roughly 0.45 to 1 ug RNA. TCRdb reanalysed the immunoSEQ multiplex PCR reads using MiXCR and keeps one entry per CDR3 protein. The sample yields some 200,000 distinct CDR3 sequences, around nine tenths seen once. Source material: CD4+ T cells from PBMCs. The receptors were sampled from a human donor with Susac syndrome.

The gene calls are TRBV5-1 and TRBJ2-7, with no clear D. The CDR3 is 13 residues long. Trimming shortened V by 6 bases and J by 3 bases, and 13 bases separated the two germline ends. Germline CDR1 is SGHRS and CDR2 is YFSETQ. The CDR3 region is CASKMDVDYEQYF. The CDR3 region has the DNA TGCGCCAGCAAAATGGACGTAGACTACGAGCAGTACTTC. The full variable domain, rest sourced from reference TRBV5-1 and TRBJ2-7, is KAGVTQTPRYLIKTRGQQVTLSCSPISGHRSVSWYQQTPGQGLQFLFEYFSETQRNKGNFPGRFSGRQFSNSRSEMNVSTLELGDSALYLCASKMDVDYEQYFGPGTRLTVT.

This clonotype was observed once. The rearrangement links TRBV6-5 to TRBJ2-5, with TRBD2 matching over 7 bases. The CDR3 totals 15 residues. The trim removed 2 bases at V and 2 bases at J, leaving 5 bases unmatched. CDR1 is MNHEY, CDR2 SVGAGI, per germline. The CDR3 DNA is TGTGCCAGCAGTTACGGGGGGGGGTTACAAGAGACCCAGTACTTC. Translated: CASSYGGGLQETQYF.

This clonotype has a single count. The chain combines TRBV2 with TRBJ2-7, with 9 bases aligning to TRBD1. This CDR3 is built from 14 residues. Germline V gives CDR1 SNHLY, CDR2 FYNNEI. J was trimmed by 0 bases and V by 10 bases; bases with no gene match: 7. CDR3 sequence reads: CATWTGDYSYEQYF. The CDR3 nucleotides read TGTGCCACTTGGACAGGGGACTACTCCTACGAGCAGTACTTC. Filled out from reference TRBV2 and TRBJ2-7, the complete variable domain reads EPEVTQTPSHQVTQMGQEVILRCVPISNHLYFYWYRQILGQKVEFLVSFYNNEISEKSEIFDDQFSVERPDGSNFTLKIRSTKLEDSAMYFCATWTGDYSYEQYFGPGTRLTVT.

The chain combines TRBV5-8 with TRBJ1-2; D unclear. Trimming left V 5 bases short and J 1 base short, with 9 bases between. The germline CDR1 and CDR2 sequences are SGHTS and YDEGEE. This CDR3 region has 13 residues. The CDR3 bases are TGTGCCAGCAGAATTGCGGTTAACTATGGCTACACCTTC. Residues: CASRIAVNYGYTF. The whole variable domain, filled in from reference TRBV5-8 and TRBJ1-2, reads EAGVTQSPTHLIKTRGQQATLRCSPISGHTSVYWYQQALGLGLQFLLWYDEGEERNRGNFPPRFSGRQFPNYSSELNVNALELEDSALYLCASRIAVNYGYTFGSGTRLTVV.

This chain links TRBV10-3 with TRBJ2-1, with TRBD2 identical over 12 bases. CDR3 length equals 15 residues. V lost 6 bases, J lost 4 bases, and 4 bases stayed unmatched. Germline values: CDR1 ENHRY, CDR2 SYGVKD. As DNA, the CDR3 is TGTGCCATCAGCCAGACTAGCGGGGGATACAATGAGCAGTTCTTC. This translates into CAISQTSGGYNEQFF.

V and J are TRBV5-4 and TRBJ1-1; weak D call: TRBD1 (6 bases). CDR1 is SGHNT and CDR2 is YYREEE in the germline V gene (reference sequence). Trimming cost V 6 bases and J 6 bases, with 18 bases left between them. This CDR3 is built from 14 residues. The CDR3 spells CASIARGRRSEAFF. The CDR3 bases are TGTGCCAGCATCGCGAGGGGGAGAAGGTCTGAAGCTTTCTTT.

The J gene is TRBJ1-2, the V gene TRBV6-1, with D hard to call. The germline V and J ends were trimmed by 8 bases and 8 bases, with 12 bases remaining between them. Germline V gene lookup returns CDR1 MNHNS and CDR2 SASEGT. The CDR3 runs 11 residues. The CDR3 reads CASGLSKGYTF. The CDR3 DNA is TGTGCCAGCGGTCTATCGAAAGGCTACACCTTC.

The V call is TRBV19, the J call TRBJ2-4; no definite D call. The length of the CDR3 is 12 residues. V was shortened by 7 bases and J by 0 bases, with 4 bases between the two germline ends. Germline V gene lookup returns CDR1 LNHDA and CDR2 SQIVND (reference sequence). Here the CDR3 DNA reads TGTGCCAGTAAGGTAGCCAAAAACATTCAGTACTTC. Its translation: CASKVAKNIQYF.

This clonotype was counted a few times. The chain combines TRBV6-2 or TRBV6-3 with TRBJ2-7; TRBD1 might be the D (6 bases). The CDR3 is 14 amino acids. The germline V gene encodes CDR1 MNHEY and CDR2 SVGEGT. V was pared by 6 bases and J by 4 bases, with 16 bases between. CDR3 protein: CASRLGQNDYEQYF. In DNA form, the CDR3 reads TGTGCCAGCAGGCTCGGACAGAATGATTACGAGCAGTACTTC.

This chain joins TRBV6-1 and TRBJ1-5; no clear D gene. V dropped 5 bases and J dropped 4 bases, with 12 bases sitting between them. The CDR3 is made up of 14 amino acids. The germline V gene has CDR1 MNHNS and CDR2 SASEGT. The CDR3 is CASSLNTANQPQHF. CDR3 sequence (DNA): TGTGCCAGCAGTCTAAACACCGCAAATCAGCCCCAGCATTTT.